This T cell receptor (beta chain) is drawn from a study of technical replicates of blood from a few donors. Trimming shortened V by 11 bases and J by 2 bases, and 14 bases separated the two germline ends. The CDR3 loop spans 13 amino acids. In germline, CDR1 is MNHEY, CDR2 SMNVEV (reference sequence). Profiled with immunoSEQ multiplex PCR; TCRdb holds only in-frame clones, not every one. Of 17,000 or so clones listed, about 89% are singletons. Sample: PBMCs. This receptor was obtained from a human donor in good health. The V call is TRBV27, the J call TRBJ2-3; the D is unclear. As DNA, the CDR3 is TGTGCCTCACGAACTGGAGACACAGATACGCAGTATTTT. This codes for CASRTGDTDTQYF.